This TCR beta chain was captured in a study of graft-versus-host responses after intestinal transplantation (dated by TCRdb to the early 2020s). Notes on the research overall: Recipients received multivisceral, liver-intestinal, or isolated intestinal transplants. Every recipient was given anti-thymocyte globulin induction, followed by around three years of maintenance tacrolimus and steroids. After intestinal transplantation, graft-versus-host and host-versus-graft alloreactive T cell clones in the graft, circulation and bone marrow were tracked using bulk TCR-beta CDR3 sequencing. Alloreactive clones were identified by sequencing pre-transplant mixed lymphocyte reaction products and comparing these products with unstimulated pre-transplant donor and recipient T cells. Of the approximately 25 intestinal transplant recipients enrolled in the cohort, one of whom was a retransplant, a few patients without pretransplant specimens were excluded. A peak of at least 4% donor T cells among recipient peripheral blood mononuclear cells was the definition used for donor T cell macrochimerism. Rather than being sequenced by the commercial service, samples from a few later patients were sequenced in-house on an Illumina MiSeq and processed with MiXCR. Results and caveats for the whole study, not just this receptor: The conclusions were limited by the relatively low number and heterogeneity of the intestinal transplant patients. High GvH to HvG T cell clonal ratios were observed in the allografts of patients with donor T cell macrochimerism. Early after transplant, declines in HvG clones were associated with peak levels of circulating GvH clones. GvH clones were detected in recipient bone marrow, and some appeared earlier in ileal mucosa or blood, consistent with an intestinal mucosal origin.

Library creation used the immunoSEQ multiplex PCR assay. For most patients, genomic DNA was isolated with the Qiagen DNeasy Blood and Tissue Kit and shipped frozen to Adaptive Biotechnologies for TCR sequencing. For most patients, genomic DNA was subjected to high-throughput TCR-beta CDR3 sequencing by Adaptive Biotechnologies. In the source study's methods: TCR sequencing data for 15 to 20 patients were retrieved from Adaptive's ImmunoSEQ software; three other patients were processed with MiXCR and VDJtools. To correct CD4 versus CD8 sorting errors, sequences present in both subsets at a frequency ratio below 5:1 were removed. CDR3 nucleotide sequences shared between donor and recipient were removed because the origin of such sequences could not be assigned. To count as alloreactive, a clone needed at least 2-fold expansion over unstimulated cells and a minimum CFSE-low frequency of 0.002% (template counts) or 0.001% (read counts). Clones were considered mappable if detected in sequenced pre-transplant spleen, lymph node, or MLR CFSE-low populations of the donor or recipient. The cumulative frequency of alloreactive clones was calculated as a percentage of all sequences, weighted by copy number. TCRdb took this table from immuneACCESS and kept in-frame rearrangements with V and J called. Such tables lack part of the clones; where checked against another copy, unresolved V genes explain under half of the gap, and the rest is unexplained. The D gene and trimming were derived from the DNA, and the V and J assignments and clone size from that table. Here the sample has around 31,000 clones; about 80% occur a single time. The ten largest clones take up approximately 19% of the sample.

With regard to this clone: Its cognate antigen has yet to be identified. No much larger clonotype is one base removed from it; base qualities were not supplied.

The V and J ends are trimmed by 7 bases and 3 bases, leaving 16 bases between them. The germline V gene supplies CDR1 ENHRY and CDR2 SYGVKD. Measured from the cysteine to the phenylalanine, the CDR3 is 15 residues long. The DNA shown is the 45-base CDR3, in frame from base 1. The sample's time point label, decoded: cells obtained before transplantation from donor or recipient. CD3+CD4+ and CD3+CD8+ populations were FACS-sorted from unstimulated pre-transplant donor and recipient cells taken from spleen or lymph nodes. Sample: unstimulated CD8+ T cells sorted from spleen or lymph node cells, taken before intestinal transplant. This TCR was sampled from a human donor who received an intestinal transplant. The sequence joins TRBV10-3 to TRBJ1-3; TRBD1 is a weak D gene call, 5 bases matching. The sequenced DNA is TGTGCCATCACTCCCCGGCCCAGGGTTGGAAACACCATATATTTT. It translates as CAITPRPRVGNTIYF.